The clone carrying this TCR beta chain turned up a few times. Antigen: not known. CDR3 size: 17 residues. The germline V gene has CDR1 LGHNT and CDR2 FRNRAP. V lost 1 base and J lost 0, with 15 bases in between. The source of the sample is a study of cytomegalovirus exposure and HLA in healthy donors. Study-wide background: Researchers found that 81% of 398 genotyped donors fell within the Caucasian-associated ancestry cluster. Study outcomes and limitations: Donor immune exposure was known only as CMV serostatus. Some highly shared sequence variants likely arose as a pipeline artifact.

A multiplex PCR was run with 60 Vbeta primers and 13 Jbeta primers. Assay used: immunoSEQ multiplex PCR; TCRdb lists only in-frame clones, some missing. The data contain approximately 140,000 clones, roughly 79% of them seen just once; the ten biggest clones take up around 0.7%. J is TRBJ1-2 and V is TRBV12-5; the D is unclear. Input material: PBMCs. The sequence was obtained from a man in his late teens or twenties in good health and CMV-seronegative. CDR3 DNA: TGTGCTAGTGGTTTGGCCCCCCGGGTGATAACTAACTATGGCTACACCTTC. Translated: CASGLAPRVITNYGYTF.